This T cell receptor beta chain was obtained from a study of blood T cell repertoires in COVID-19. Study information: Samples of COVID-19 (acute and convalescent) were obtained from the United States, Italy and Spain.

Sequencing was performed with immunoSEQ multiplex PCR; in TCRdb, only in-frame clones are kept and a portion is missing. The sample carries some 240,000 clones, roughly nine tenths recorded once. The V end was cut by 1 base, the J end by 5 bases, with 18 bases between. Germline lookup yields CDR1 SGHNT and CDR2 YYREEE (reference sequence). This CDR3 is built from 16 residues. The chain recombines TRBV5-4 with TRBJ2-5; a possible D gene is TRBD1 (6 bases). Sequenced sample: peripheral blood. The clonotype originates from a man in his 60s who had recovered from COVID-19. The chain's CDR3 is CASSLPRGRMGETQYF. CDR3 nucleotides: TGTGCCAGCAGCTTGCCCAGGGGCAGGATGGGCGAGACCCAGTACTTC.